This entry features one TCR beta chain sequence. Its cognate antigen is unknown. Antigen-specific CD4+ T cells were first expanded with viral peptide pools by the ViraFEST assay and only then sequenced. The culture ran for roughly 10 days before CD4+ T cells were isolated. Having tested negative for nucleocapsid antibodies, the vaccine recipients showed no prior SARS-CoV-2 infection. A density of approximately 2.2 million PBMC per well was used; these cells were cultured with about 10 IU/ml IL-2 and around 9.6 ug/ml peptides. Half-medium changes using IL-2 medium occurred on days 3 and 7. This sample stems from a study of vaccination effects on CD4 cells after COVID-19. This CDR3 region has 16 residues. CDR1 and CDR2 from the germline V gene are SEHNR and FQNEAQ (reference sequence). The V segment lost 4 bases and the J segment 5 bases; nucleotides outside the gene matches: 12. Profiling relied on immunoSEQ multiplex PCR, and the TCRdb table lists in-frame clones only, not all of them. This table has some 70,000 clones, about 80% appearing once.

Broader study findings: Of the vaccine-induced clones from healthy vaccinees, merely 1 of 255 recognized common cold coronaviruses as well. Whether induced by infection or by vaccine, clones showed marked clonal contraction late after vaccination.

This TCR was sampled from a human donor who received a COVID-19 vaccine. The specimen was CD4+ T cells from PBMCs cultured with SARS-CoV-2 spike peptides, collected before COVID-19 vaccination. The chain couples TRBV7-9 to TRBJ2-5; TRBD2 matches at 8 bases. CDR3: CASSSGYGGAGETQYF. CDR3 DNA: TGTGCCAGCAGCTCCGGCTACGGGGGGGCCGGCGAGACCCAGTACTTC.